The 9 T cell receptor beta chains below come from one sample, sequenced in a study of cytomegalovirus exposure and HLA in healthy donors (TCRdb year 2017). The library was made by the immunoSEQ multiplex PCR assay. For the multiplex PCR, a mixture combining 60 forward primers for TCR Vbeta segments and 13 reverse primers for TCR Jbeta segments was used. Not all clones reach the TCRdb copy of this immuneACCESS table, which keeps in-frame sequences only. Checked studies attribute under half of the gap to unresolved V genes and leave the rest unexplained. Recorded for this sample are about 130,000 clones; over 75% of them occurred a single time. The ten largest make up over 1.5% of the sample. The sample consisted of PBMCs. All receptors come from a boy between 10 and 17 years old in good health and CMV-seronegative.

V gene TRBV23-1 combines with J gene TRBJ1-5, with 8 bases matching TRBD1. TRBV23-1 is designated an ORF whose function remains uncertain. This CDR3 is built from 17 residues. V gave up 2 bases and J gave up 7 bases; unmatched junction bases: 13. The CDR3 DNA is TGCGCCAGCAGTCAACACTCTAGGACAGGGATCGGGCAGCCCCAGCATTTT. Translation: CASSQHSRTGIGQPQHF.

J is TRBJ2-2 and V is TRBV5-1, with 9 bases that match TRBD2. The CDR3 runs 14 residues. J gave up 5 bases and V 2 bases, and 1 base lay outside the gene matches. Germline V gives CDR1 SGHRS, CDR2 YFSETQ. CDR3 in DNA: TGCGCCAGCAGCTTTAGCGGGAGAACCGGGGAGCTGTTTTTT. As protein: CASSFSGRTGELFF.

The V and J genes are TRBV19 and TRBJ1-1; 8 bases line up with TRBD1. Per germline, CDR1 LNHDA and CDR2 SQIVND (reference sequence). The trim removed 5 bases at V and 6 bases at J, leaving 11 bases unmatched. This CDR3 has 15 amino acids. This CDR3 is CASSLWTGRDPEAFF. Here the CDR3 DNA reads TGTGCCAGTAGTCTGTGGACAGGGAGGGACCCTGAAGCTTTCTTT. Looking up the rest from reference TRBV19 and TRBJ1-1 gives the full variable domain: DGGITQSPKYLFRKEGQNVTLSCEQNLNHDAMYWYRQDPGQGLRLIYYSQIVNDFQKGDIAEGYSVSREKKESFPLTVTSAQKNPTAFYLCASSLWTGRDPEAFFGQGTRLTVV.

This clone was seen a few times. V and J are TRBV7-2 and TRBJ1-6; 8 bases are a match to TRBD1. The V segment lost 2 bases and the J segment 7 bases; nucleotides outside the gene matches: 4. Germline-derived CDR1 and CDR2 are SGHTA and FQGNSA. The length of the CDR3 is 15 residues. The CDR3 nucleotides are TGTGCCAGCAGCTTAACGCGGACAGGGAATTCACCCCTCCACTTT. Amino acid sequence: CASSLTRTGNSPLHF. Together with reference TRBV7-2 and TRBJ1-6, the CDR3 gives the full variable domain: GAGVSQSPSNKVTEKGKDVELRCDPISGHTALYWYRQSLGQGLEFLIYFQGNSAPDKSGLPSDRFSAERTGGSVSTLTIQRTQQEDSAVYLCASSLTRTGNSPLHFGNGTRLTVT.

CDR3 sequence (DNA): TGTGCCAGCAGTGTGGATGACAGGGCGGACGGGGAGCTGTTTTTT. Protein product: CASSVDDRADGELFF. The V and J genes are TRBV6-1 and TRBJ2-2; 7 nucleotides align to TRBD1. From germline, CDR1 is MNHNS and CDR2 SASEGT. The junction had 9 bases not matched to a gene; V was cut back by 4 bases and J by 7 bases. The CDR3 is 15 residues long.

The chain uses TRBV4-2 and TRBJ1-4; D is undetermined. V gave up 2 bases and J gave up 2 bases, with 12 bases separating them. The germline V gene has CDR1 LGHNA and CDR2 YNFKEQ. The CDR3 contains 16 residues. The CDR3 loop reads CASSQSLAQTNEKLFF. In DNA, the CDR3 is TGTGCCAGCAGCCAATCTTTGGCACAGACTAATGAAAAACTGTTTTTT.

This sequence joins TRBV27 and TRBJ2-3, with 11 nucleotides matching TRBD2. The CDR3 sequence is 16 residues long. Trimming took 5 bases from V and 2 from J; bases not matched to a gene: 6. Germline lookup yields CDR1 MNHEY and CDR2 SMNVEV (reference sequence). CDR3 in DNA: TGTGCCAGCAGTACCTTAGCGGGAGGGCCCACAGATACGCAGTATTTT. Translation gives CASSTLAGGPTDTQYF.

This clone was observed once. J is TRBJ2-2 and V is TRBV16; 7 bases are a match to TRBD1. The CDR3 is 14 residues long. V dropped 3 bases and J dropped 5; count of bases not matched to a gene: 3. Germline lookup yields CDR1 KGHSY and CDR2 FQNENV. The CDR3 loop is CASSHSGGTGELFF. CDR3 in DNA: TGTGCCAGCAGCCATTCAGGGGGAACCGGGGAGCTGTTTTTT.

The table lists this clone with a count of one. The chain employs TRBV7-3 and TRBJ2-2, with D perhaps TRBD1 (5 bases). Trimming removed 2 bases at V and 1 base at J, with 11 bases between. The germline V gene encodes CDR1 SGHTA and CDR2 FQGTGA. This CDR3 has 16 residues. The CDR3 reads CASSLGADGNTGELFF. Here the CDR3 DNA reads TGTGCCAGCAGCTTAGGGGCGGACGGGAACACCGGGGAGCTGTTTTTT.